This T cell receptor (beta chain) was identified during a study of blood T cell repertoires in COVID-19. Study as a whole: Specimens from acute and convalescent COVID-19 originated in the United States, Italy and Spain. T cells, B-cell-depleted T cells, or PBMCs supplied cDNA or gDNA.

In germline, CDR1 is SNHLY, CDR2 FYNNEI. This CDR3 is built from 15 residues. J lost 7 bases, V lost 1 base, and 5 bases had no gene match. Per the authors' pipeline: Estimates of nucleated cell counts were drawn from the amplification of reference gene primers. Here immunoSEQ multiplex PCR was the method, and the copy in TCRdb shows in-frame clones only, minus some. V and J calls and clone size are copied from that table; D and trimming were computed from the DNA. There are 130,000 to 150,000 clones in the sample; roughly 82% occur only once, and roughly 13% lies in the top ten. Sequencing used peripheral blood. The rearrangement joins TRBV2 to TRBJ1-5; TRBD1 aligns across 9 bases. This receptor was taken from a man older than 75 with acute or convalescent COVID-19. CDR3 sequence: CASSEGRTGEQPQHF. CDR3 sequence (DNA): TGTGCCAGCAGTGAAGGAAGGACAGGGGAACAGCCCCAGCATTTT.